Listed here are 5 T cell receptor beta chains from one sample, sequenced in a study of T cell responses to AZD1222 COVID-19 vaccine. TCRdb keeps only in-frame clones here, not all; method: immunoSEQ multiplex PCR. The repertoire holds roughly 180,000 clones, with roughly 92% as singletons. This specimen was peripheral blood, taken 28 days after the second AZD1222 dose. The origin of the receptors is an adult who received the AZD1222 COVID-19 vaccine.

The V call is TRBV3-1 (or the pseudogene TRBV3-2), the J call TRBJ1-1; D gene unclear. The CDR3 runs 14 residues. Trimming cost V 1 base and J 1 base, with 7 bases left between them. Germline CDR1 is LGHDT and CDR2 is YNNKEL (reference sequence). This CDR3 reads CASSQASRNTEAFF. CDR3 nucleotide sequence: TGTGCCAGCAGCCAAGCCTCCAGGAACACTGAAGCTTTCTTT.

V gene TRBV30 combines with J gene TRBJ2-7; 10 nucleotides line up with TRBD2. In germline, CDR1 is GTSNPN, CDR2 SVGIG (reference sequence). This CDR3 has 13 residues. After removal of 3 bases from V and 2 bases from J, the junction contained 1 base not matched to a gene. This CDR3 reads CAWRLAGPYEQYF. The CDR3 nucleotides are TGTGCCTGGAGACTAGCGGGACCCTACGAGCAGTACTTC.

The genes are TRBV7-9 and TRBJ2-5; D remains ambiguous. The CDR3 has 14 residues. The V gene lost 2 bases and the J gene lost 4 bases, with 11 bases spanning the gap. CDR1 SEHNR and CDR2 FQNEAQ come from the germline V gene (reference sequence). CDR3 sequence reads: CASSLKSGTETQYF. The CDR3 DNA is TGTGCCAGCAGCTTAAAGTCAGGTACAGAGACCCAGTACTTC.

The V and J genes are TRBV2 and TRBJ2-3; perhaps TRBD2 as D (5 bases). Germline V gives CDR1 SNHLY, CDR2 FYNNEI. The CDR3 contains 15 residues. V lost 7 bases, J lost 1 base, and 15 bases lay in between. CDR3 in DNA: TGTGCCAGCATCCGTCGAGGGTTCGGCACAGATACGCAGTATTTT. Its protein is CASIRRGFGTDTQYF.

The CDR3 region has the DNA TGTGCCAGCAGTCTAGGCCCACAGGGACCCTACGAGCAGTACTTC. Translating it yields CASSLGPQGPYEQYF. This chain connects TRBV27 to TRBJ2-7; weak D call: TRBD1 (6 bases). Per germline, CDR1 MNHEY and CDR2 SMNVEV (reference sequence). With 5 bases removed from V and 2 bases from J, the gap between germline ends came to 16 bases. This CDR3 is 15 amino acids long.